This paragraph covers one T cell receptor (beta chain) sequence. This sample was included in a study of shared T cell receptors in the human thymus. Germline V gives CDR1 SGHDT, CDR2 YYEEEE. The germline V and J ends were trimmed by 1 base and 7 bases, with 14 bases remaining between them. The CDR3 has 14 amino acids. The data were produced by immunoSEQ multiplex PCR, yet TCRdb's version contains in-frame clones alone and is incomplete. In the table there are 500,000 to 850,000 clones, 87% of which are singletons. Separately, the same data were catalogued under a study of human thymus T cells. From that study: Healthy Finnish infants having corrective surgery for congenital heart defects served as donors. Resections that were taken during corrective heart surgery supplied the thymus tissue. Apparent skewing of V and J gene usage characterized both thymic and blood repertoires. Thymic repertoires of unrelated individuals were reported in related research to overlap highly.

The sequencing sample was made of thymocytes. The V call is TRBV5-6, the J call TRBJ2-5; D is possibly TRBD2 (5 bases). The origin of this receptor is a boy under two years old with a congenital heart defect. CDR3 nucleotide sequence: TGTGCCAGCAGCTTGACAGCCCAACGGGGGACCCAGTACTTC. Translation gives CASSLTAQRGTQYF.